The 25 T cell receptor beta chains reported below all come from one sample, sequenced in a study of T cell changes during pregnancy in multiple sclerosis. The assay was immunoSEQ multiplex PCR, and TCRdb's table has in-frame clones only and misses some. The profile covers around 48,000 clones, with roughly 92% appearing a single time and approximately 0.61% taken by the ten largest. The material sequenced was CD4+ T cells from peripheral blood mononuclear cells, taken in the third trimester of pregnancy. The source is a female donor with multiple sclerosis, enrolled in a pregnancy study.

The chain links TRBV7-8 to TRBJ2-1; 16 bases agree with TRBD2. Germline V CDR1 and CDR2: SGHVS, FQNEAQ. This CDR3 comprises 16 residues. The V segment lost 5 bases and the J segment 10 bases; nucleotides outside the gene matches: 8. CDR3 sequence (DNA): TGTGCCAGCAGCCAAGCGGGGACTAGCGGGAGGGAAGAGCAGTTCTTC. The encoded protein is CASSQAGTSGREEQFF.

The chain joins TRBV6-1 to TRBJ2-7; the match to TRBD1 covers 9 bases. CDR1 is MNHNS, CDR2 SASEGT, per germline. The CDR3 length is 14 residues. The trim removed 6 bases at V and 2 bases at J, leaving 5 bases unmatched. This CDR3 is CASRQGAWAYEQYF. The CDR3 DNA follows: TGTGCCAGCAGACAGGGGGCGTGGGCCTACGAGCAGTACTTC.

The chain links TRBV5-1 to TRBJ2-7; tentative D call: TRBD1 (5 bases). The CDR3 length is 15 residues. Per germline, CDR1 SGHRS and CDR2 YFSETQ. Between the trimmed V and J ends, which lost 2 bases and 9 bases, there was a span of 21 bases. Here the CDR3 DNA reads TGCGCCAGCAGCTTTTATGGGGCAGGCCGGTCCGGGCAGTACTTC. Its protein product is CASSFYGAGRSGQYF.

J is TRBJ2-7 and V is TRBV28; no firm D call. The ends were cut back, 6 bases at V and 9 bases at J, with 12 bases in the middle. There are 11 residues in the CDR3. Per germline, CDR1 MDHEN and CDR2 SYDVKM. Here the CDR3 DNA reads TGTGCCAGCAGCCCCAAAAGCGTGCAGTACTTC. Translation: CASSPKSVQYF.

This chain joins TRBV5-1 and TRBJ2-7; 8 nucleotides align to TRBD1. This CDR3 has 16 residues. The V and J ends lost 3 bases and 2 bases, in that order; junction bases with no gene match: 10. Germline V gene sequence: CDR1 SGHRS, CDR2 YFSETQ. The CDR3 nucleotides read TGCGCCAGCAGCTGGACCCCGGGACAGGTAGCCTACGAGCAGTACTTC. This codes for CASSWTPGQVAYEQYF.

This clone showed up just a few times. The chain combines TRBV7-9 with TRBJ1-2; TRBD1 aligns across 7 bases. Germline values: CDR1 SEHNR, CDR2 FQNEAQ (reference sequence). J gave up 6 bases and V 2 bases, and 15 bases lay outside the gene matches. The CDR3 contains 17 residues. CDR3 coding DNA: TGTGCCAGCAGCTTATTGCTAAGGGACAGTCATTCGGATGGCTACACCTTC. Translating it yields CASSLLLRDSHSDGYTF.

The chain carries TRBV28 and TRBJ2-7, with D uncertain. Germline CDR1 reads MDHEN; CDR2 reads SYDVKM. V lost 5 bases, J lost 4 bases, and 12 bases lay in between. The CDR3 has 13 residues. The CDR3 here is CASSKTPGYEQYF. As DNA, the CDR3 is TGTGCCAGCAGTAAAACGCCAGGTTACGAGCAGTACTTC.

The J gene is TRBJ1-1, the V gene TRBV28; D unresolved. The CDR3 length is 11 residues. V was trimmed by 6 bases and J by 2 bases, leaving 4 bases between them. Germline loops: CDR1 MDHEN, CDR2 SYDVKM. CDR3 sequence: CASRTNTEAFF. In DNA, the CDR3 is TGTGCCAGCAGGACAAACACTGAAGCTTTCTTT.

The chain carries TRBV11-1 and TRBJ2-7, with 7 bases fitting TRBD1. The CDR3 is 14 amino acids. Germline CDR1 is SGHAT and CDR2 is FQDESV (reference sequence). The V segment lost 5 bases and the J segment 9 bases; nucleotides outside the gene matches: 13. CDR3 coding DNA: TGTGCCAGCAGCCCGTCCGGGACAGCCTTGGGGCAGTACTTC. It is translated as CASSPSGTALGQYF.

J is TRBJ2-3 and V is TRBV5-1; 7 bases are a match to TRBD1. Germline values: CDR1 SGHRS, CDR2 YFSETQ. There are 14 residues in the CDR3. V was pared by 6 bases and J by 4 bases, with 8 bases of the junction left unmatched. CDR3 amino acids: CASNHRQGADTQYF. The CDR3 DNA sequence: TGCGCCAGCAACCATAGACAGGGAGCAGATACGCAGTATTTT.

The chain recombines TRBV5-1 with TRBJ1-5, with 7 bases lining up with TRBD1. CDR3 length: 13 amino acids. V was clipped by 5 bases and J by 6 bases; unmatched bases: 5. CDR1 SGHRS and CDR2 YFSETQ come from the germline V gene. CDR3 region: CASREGASQPQHF. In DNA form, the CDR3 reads TGCGCCAGCAGAGAGGGGGCGAGTCAGCCCCAGCATTTT.

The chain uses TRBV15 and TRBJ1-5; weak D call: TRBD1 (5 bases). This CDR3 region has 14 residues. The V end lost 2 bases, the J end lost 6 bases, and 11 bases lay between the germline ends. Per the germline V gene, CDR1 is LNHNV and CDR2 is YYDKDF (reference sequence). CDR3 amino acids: CATSRKQVGQPQHF. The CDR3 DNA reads TGTGCCACCAGCAGAAAACAGGTGGGTCAGCCCCAGCATTTT.

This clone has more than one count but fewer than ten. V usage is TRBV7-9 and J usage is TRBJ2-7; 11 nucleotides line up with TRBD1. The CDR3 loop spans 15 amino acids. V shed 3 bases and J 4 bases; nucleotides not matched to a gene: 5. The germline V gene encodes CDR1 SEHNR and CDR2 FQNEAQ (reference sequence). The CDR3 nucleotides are TGTGCCAGCAGCTTCGGGGGGACAGGGGGATACGAGCAGTACTTC. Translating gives CASSFGGTGGYEQYF.

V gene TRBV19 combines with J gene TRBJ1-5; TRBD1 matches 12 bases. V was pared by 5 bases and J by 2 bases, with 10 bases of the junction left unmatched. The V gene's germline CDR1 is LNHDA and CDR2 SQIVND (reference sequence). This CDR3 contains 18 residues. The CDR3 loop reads CASSRGTGGTLGNQPQHF. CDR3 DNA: TGTGCCAGTAGTCGGGGGACAGGGGGCACTTTGGGCAATCAGCCCCAGCATTTT.

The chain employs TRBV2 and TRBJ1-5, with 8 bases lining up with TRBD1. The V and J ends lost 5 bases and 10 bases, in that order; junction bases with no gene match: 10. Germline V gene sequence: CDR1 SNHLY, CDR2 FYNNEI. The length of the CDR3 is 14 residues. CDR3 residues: CASSSTGGFIPQHF. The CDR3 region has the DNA TGTGCCAGCAGTAGCACAGGGGGATTCATCCCCCAGCATTTT.

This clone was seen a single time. The CDR3 loop is CASSIDPRVGETQYF. CDR3 bases: TGTGCCAGTAGTATAGACCCCAGGGTAGGCGAGACCCAGTACTTC. The chain recombines TRBV19 with TRBJ2-5; perhaps TRBD1 as D (5 bases). Trimming removed 0 bases from V and 5 bases from J, with 13 bases in between. Germline V gene data show CDR1 as LNHDA and CDR2 as SQIVND (reference sequence). There are 15 residues in the CDR3.

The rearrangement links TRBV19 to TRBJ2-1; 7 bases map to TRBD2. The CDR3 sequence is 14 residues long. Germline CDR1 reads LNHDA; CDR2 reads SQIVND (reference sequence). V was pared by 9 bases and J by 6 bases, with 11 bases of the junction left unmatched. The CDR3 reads CASAGTILLNEQFF. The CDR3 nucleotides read TGTGCCAGCGCCGGGACTATCCTCCTCAATGAGCAGTTCTTC.

CDR3 amino acids: CASSGETAKQFF. CDR3 sequence (DNA): TGTGCCAGCAGTGGTGAGACAGCTAAGCAGTTCTTC. The rearrangement uses TRBV6-5 and TRBJ2-1; a possible D gene is TRBD1 (5 bases). Germline V lookup: CDR1 MNHEY, CDR2 SVGAGI. Trimming pared 5 bases from V and 11 bases from J, leaving 13 bases between. CDR3 length: 12 residues.

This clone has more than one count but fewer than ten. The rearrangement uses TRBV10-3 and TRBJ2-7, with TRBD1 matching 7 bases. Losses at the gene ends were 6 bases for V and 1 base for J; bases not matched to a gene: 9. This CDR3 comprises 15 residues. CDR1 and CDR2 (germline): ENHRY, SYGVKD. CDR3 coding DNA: TGTGCCATCAGCTCCGACAGGGTGAGTTCCTACGAGCAGTACTTC. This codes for CAISSDRVSSYEQYF.

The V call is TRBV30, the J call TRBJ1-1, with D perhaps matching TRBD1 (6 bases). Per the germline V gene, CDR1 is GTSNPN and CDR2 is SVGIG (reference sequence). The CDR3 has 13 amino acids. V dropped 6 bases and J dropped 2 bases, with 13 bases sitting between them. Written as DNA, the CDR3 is TGTGCCTGTCTGGGGGCAGGAAACACTGAAGCTTTCTTT. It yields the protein CACLGAGNTEAFF.

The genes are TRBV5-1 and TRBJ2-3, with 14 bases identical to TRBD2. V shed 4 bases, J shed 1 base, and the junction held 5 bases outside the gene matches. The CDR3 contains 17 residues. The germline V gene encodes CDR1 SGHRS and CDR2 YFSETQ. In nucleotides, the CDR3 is TGCGCCAGCAGCCCAGAGGGACTAGCGGGAGGCACAGATACGCAGTATTTT. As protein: CASSPEGLAGGTDTQYF.

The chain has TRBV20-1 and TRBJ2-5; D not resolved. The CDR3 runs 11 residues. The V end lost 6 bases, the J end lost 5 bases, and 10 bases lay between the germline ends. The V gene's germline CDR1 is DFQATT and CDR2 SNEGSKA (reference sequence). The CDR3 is CSARPQETQYF. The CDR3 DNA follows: TGCAGTGCAAGACCGCAGGAGACCCAGTACTTC.

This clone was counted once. CDR3 nucleotides: TGCGCCAGCAGCCAAGACAGGGTTACCTATGGCTACACCTTC. Its translation: CASSQDRVTYGYTF. This rearrangement joins TRBV4-3 to TRBJ1-2, with D possibly being TRBD1 (5 bases). The CDR3 loop spans 14 amino acids. Trimming left V 0 bases short and J 4 bases short, with 9 bases between. Germline V lookup: CDR1 LGHNA, CDR2 YSLEER.

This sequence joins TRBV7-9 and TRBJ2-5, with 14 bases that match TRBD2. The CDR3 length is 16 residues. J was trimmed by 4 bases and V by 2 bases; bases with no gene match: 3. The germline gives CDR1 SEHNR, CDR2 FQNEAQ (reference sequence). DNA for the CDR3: TGTGCCAGCAGCTTAATGGGACTAGCGGGAGCAGAGACCCAGTACTTC. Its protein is CASSLMGLAGAETQYF.

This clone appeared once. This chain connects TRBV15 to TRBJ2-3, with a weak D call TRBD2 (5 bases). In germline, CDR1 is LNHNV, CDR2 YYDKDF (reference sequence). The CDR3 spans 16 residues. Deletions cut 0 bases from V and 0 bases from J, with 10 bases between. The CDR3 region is CATSRDRGLSTDTQYF. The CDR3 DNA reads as TGTGCCACCAGCAGAGATCGCGGACTTAGCACAGATACGCAGTATTTT.